These T cell receptor beta chains were read from a single sample in a study of T cell responses to AZD1222 COVID-19 vaccine. Profiled with immunoSEQ multiplex PCR; TCRdb holds only in-frame clones, not every one. Among around 180,000 clones listed, around 90% were seen once. The source was peripheral blood, collected on day 0 of AZD1222 vaccination. The source of these receptors is an adult in good health. Both conserved end residues are part of each CDR3. A D gene is named only where the DNA matches it firmly. The listing skips clone size in some rows; elsewhere it reads once, few, many or a size class.

D gene: NA
V gene: TRBV12-3/TRBV12-4
clone size: few
J gene: TRBJ2-1
CDR3 protein: CASSLGTSNEQFF
CDR3 DNA: TGTGCCAGCAGTTTAGGGACCTCGAATGAGCAGTTCTTC

D gene: TRBD1
V gene: TRBV14
clone size: NA
J gene: TRBJ2-1
CDR3 protein: CASSRTGAGYNEQFF
CDR3 DNA: TGTGCCAGCAGCCGTACAGGGGCAGGATACAATGAGCAGTTCTTC

D gene: NA
V gene: TRBV28
clone size: few
J gene: TRBJ1-2
CDR3 protein: CASRVNQGGYTF
CDR3 DNA: TGTGCCAGCAGAGTAAATCAGGGAGGCTACACCTTC

D gene: TRBD1
V gene: TRBV7-6
clone size: NA
J gene: TRBJ1-1
CDR3 protein: CASSFGRGTEAFF
CDR3 DNA: TGTGCCAGCAGCTTTGGCAGGGGGACTGAAGCTTTCTTT

D gene: NA
V gene: TRBV20-1
clone size: NA
J gene: TRBJ1-2
CDR3 protein: CSAQVSYGYTF
CDR3 DNA: TGCAGTGCCCAGGTCTCCTATGGCTACACCTTC

D gene: NA
V gene: TRBV20-1
clone size: NA
J gene: TRBJ2-5
CDR3 protein: CSARFQETQYF
CDR3 DNA: TGCAGTGCTAGATTCCAAGAGACCCAGTACTTC

D gene: TRBD2
V gene: TRBV9
clone size: NA
J gene: TRBJ2-1
CDR3 protein: CASSGASSGLARSYNEQFF
CDR3 DNA: TGTGCCAGCAGCGGGGCCTCTAGCGGGCTAGCACGCTCCTACAATGAGCAGTTCTTC

D gene: NA
V gene: TRBV19
clone size: NA
J gene: TRBJ1-1
CDR3 protein: CASSPFGLNTEAFF
CDR3 DNA: TGTGCCAGTAGTCCGTTCGGGTTGAACACTGAAGCTTTCTTT

D gene: NA
V gene: TRBV7-8
clone size: NA
J gene: TRBJ1-1
CDR3 protein: CASSLDPGGMNTEAFF
CDR3 DNA: TGTGCCAGCAGCTTAGATCCAGGAGGCATGAACACTGAAGCTTTCTTT

D gene: TRBD1
V gene: TRBV25-1
clone size: NA
J gene: TRBJ1-2
CDR3 protein: CASSESGGNGYTF
CDR3 DNA: TGTGCCAGCAGTGAATCAGGGGGTAATGGCTACACCTTC

D gene: NA
V gene: TRBV7-9
clone size: NA
J gene: TRBJ2-7
CDR3 protein: CASTITVAHEQYF
CDR3 DNA: TGTGCCAGCACCATCACTGTGGCCCACGAGCAGTACTTC

D gene: TRBD2
V gene: TRBV30
clone size: NA
J gene: TRBJ2-1
CDR3 protein: CAWSVRISGVRNEQFF
CDR3 DNA: TGTGCCTGGAGTGTACGTATTAGCGGGGTTAGAAATGAGCAGTTCTTC

D gene: NA
V gene: TRBV30
clone size: NA
J gene: TRBJ1-4
CDR3 protein: CAWSIESWNEKLFF
CDR3 DNA: TGTGCCTGGAGTATAGAAAGTTGGAATGAAAAACTGTTTTTT

D gene: TRBD1
V gene: TRBV11-2
clone size: NA
J gene: TRBJ1-3
CDR3 protein: CASSLVGQASGNTIYF
CDR3 DNA: TGTGCCAGCAGCTTAGTAGGACAGGCCTCTGGAAACACCATATATTTT

D gene: NA
V gene: TRBV7-2
clone size: once
J gene: TRBJ2-5
CDR3 protein: CASSSHALRETQYF
CDR3 DNA: TGTGCCAGCAGCTCCCATGCTTTACGAGAGACCCAGTACTTC

D gene: NA
V gene: TRBV11-2
clone size: NA
J gene: TRBJ1-1
CDR3 protein: CASSLDEGGPLQGLVTEAFF
CDR3 DNA: TGTGCCAGCAGCTTAGATGAAGGGGGGCCGTTACAGGGTCTCGTAACTGAAGCTTTCTTT

D gene: NA
V gene: TRBV12-3/TRBV12-4
clone size: NA
J gene: TRBJ2-7
CDR3 protein: CASSFYSYEQYF
CDR3 DNA: TGTGCCAGCAGTTTCTACTCCTACGAGCAGTACTTC

D gene: TRBD2
V gene: TRBV24-1
clone size: NA
J gene: TRBJ2-3
CDR3 protein: CATRPSRGGTDTQYF
CDR3 DNA: TGTGCCACCAGACCCTCACGGGGGGGAACAGATACGCAGTATTTT

D gene: NA
V gene: TRBV27
clone size: NA
J gene: TRBJ2-2
CDR3 protein: CASSTTLGIGELFF
CDR3 DNA: TGTGCCAGCAGTACCACTCTGGGCATCGGGGAGCTGTTTTTT

D gene: NA
V gene: TRBV29-1
clone size: once
J gene: TRBJ2-2
CDR3 protein: CSVEDREKGELFF
CDR3 DNA: TGCAGCGTTGAAGATCGGGAGAAGGGGGAGCTGTTTTTT

D gene: NA
V gene: TRBV18
clone size: NA
J gene: TRBJ1-5
CDR3 protein: CASSPDGSQPQHF
CDR3 DNA: TGTGCCAGCTCACCAGACGGGAGTCAGCCCCAGCATTTT

D gene: TRBD1
V gene: TRBV6-2/TRBV6-3
clone size: NA
J gene: TRBJ2-7
CDR3 protein: CASSPRQGIQSSYEQYF
CDR3 DNA: TGTGCCAGCAGCCCTAGACAGGGGATCCAAAGCTCCTACGAGCAGTACTTC

D gene: NA
V gene: TRBV7-2
clone size: NA
J gene: TRBJ2-7
CDR3 protein: CASSLGQIYEQYF
CDR3 DNA: TGTGCCAGCAGCTTAGGACAGATTTACGAGCAGTACTTC

D gene: NA
V gene: TRBV19
clone size: NA
J gene: TRBJ1-2
CDR3 protein: CASSIEQDGRGYTF
CDR3 DNA: TGTGCCAGTAGTATTGAACAGGACGGCCGTGGCTACACCTTC

D gene: NA
V gene: TRBV19
clone size: NA
J gene: TRBJ1-4
CDR3 protein: CASSIRGYDGEKLFF
CDR3 DNA: TGTGCCAGTAGTATTCGCGGGTATGACGGTGAAAAACTGTTTTTT

D gene: NA
V gene: TRBV5-6
clone size: NA
J gene: TRBJ2-2
CDR3 protein: CASSFYGGAGELFF
CDR3 DNA: TGTGCCAGCAGCTTCTACGGTGGGGCCGGGGAGCTGTTTTTT

D gene: NA
V gene: TRBV28
clone size: NA
J gene: TRBJ2-1
CDR3 protein: CASSFPNINEQFF
CDR3 DNA: TGTGCCAGCAGTTTTCCGAATATCAATGAGCAGTTCTTC

D gene: NA
V gene: TRBV29-1
clone size: NA
J gene: TRBJ2-7
CDR3 protein: CSVEGSALDATYEQYF
CDR3 DNA: TGCAGCGTTGAAGGGTCTGCGCTAGACGCCACCTACGAGCAGTACTTC

D gene: NA
V gene: TRBV12-3/TRBV12-4
clone size: NA
J gene: TRBJ1-2
CDR3 protein: CASSRSGNYGYTF
CDR3 DNA: TGTGCCAGCAGTCGGTCGGGAAACTATGGCTACACCTTC

D gene: TRBD2
V gene: TRBV24-1
clone size: NA
J gene: TRBJ2-2
CDR3 protein: CATKASGGLGGELFF
CDR3 DNA: TGTGCCACCAAAGCTAGCGGGGGTCTCGGCGGGGAGCTGTTTTTT

D gene: TRBD2
V gene: TRBV7-9
clone size: NA
J gene: TRBJ2-2
CDR3 protein: CASSSPLAGITGELFF
CDR3 DNA: TGTGCCAGCAGCTCTCCTCTAGCGGGAATAACCGGGGAGCTGTTTTTT

D gene: NA
V gene: TRBV6-5
clone size: NA
J gene: TRBJ1-2
CDR3 protein: CASTPTWGLNGYTF
CDR3 DNA: TGTGCCAGCACCCCAACGTGGGGGTTAAATGGCTACACCTTC

D gene: TRBD1
V gene: TRBV25-1
clone size: NA
J gene: TRBJ1-2
CDR3 protein: CASSERQGGDYGYTF
CDR3 DNA: TGTGCCAGCAGTGAACGACAGGGAGGGGACTATGGCTACACCTTC

D gene: NA
V gene: TRBV6-4
clone size: NA
J gene: TRBJ2-1
CDR3 protein: CASSGDMGGGNEQFF
CDR3 DNA: TGTGCCAGCAGTGGCGACATGGGAGGGGGCAATGAGCAGTTCTTC

D gene: NA
V gene: TRBV28
clone size: once
J gene: TRBJ2-7
CDR3 protein: CASSFRVPYQYEQYF
CDR3 DNA: TGTGCCAGCAGTTTCAGGGTGCCCTACCAATACGAGCAGTACTTC

D gene: TRBD2
V gene: TRBV7-6
clone size: NA
J gene: TRBJ2-3
CDR3 protein: CASSLPGLAATDTQYF
CDR3 DNA: TGTGCCAGCAGCTTACCGGGACTAGCGGCCACAGATACGCAGTATTTT

D gene: TRBD1
V gene: TRBV11-2
clone size: NA
J gene: TRBJ1-5
CDR3 protein: CASSLGTGANQPQHF
CDR3 DNA: TGTGCCAGCAGCTTGGGGACAGGAGCCAATCAGCCCCAGCATTTT

D gene: TRBD1
V gene: TRBV6-1
clone size: NA
J gene: TRBJ1-1
CDR3 protein: CASSEDRVNTEAFF
CDR3 DNA: TGTGCCAGCAGTGAGGACAGGGTAAACACTGAAGCTTTCTTT

D gene: NA
V gene: TRBV27
clone size: NA
J gene: TRBJ1-3
CDR3 protein: CASSLIIVWGGNTIYF
CDR3 DNA: TGTGCCAGCAGTTTAATCATTGTATGGGGTGGAAACACCATATATTTT

D gene: NA
V gene: TRBV19
clone size: NA
J gene: TRBJ2-7
CDR3 protein: CASSRRQIVSEQYF
CDR3 DNA: TGTGCCAGTAGCCGACGACAGATAGTAAGCGAGCAGTACTTC

D gene: NA
V gene: TRBV5-1
clone size: NA
J gene: TRBJ2-2
CDR3 protein: CASSPGGAGSNTGELFF
CDR3 DNA: TGCGCCAGCAGCCCCGGAGGGGCGGGATCGAACACCGGGGAGCTGTTTTTT

D gene: TRBD2
V gene: TRBV5-1
clone size: NA
J gene: TRBJ2-3
CDR3 protein: CASSYTSGRADGTDTQYF
CDR3 DNA: TGCGCCAGCAGCTACACTAGCGGGAGGGCCGACGGCACAGATACGCAGTATTTT

D gene: TRBD1
V gene: TRBV27
clone size: few
J gene: TRBJ1-5
CDR3 protein: CASSPNLDREGPQHF
CDR3 DNA: TGTGCCAGCAGTCCAAACTTGGACAGGGAAGGGCCCCAGCATTTT

D gene: NA
V gene: TRBV19
clone size: NA
J gene: TRBJ2-1
CDR3 protein: CASSMWQARYNEQFF
CDR3 DNA: TGTGCCAGTAGTATGTGGCAGGCCCGATACAATGAGCAGTTCTTC

D gene: NA
V gene: TRBV29-1
clone size: NA
J gene: TRBJ2-5
CDR3 protein: CSVESGYVRETQYF
CDR3 DNA: TGCAGCGTTGAAAGCGGCTACGTCAGAGAGACCCAGTACTTC

D gene: NA
V gene: TRBV7-2
clone size: NA
J gene: TRBJ1-2
CDR3 protein: CASSPRLGAYGYTF
CDR3 DNA: TGTGCCAGCAGCCCGAGGTTGGGGGCCTATGGCTACACCTTC

D gene: TRBD1
V gene: TRBV5-1
clone size: NA
J gene: TRBJ1-1
CDR3 protein: CASSSTGDENTEAFF
CDR3 DNA: TGCGCCAGCAGCAGTACAGGGGACGAGAACACTGAAGCTTTCTTT

D gene: NA
V gene: TRBV5-4
clone size: NA
J gene: TRBJ2-7
CDR3 protein: CASSPGGDEQYF
CDR3 DNA: TGTGCCAGCAGCCCTGGGGGAGACGAGCAGTACTTC

D gene: TRBD1
V gene: TRBV4-1
clone size: NA
J gene: TRBJ1-5
CDR3 protein: CASSQGAVSNQPQHF
CDR3 DNA: TGCGCCAGCAGTCAGGGGGCGGTTAGCAATCAGCCCCAGCATTTT

D gene: NA
V gene: TRBV5-1
clone size: NA
J gene: TRBJ1-3
CDR3 protein: CASSLGQSSGNTIYF
CDR3 DNA: TGCGCCAGCAGCTTGGGACAATCCTCTGGAAACACCATATATTTT

D gene: TRBD1
V gene: TRBV5-1
clone size: NA
J gene: TRBJ1-2
CDR3 protein: CASSPRQGLVYGYTF
CDR3 DNA: TGCGCCAGCAGCCCAAGACAGGGGCTGGTCTATGGCTACACCTTC

D gene: NA
V gene: TRBV28
clone size: once
J gene: TRBJ1-5
CDR3 protein: CASDGRVQPQHF
CDR3 DNA: TGTGCCAGTGATGGCAGGGTTCAGCCCCAGCATTTT

D gene: NA
V gene: TRBV30
clone size: NA
J gene: TRBJ1-1
CDR3 protein: CAWNYVKGTEAFF
CDR3 DNA: TGTGCCTGGAATTACGTTAAGGGGACTGAAGCTTTCTTT

D gene: TRBD1
V gene: TRBV29-1
clone size: few
J gene: TRBJ1-2
CDR3 protein: CSVAIQGANGYTF
CDR3 DNA: TGCAGCGTTGCTATACAGGGGGCAAACGGCTACACCTTC

D gene: NA
V gene: TRBV6-5
clone size: NA
J gene: TRBJ1-6
CDR3 protein: CASNWQGALHF
CDR3 DNA: TGTGCCAGCAATTGGCAGGGAGCCCTCCACTTT

D gene: NA
V gene: TRBV7-2
clone size: NA
J gene: TRBJ2-3
CDR3 protein: CASSGVKTDTQYF
CDR3 DNA: TGTGCCAGCAGCGGGGTTAAAACAGATACGCAGTATTTT

D gene: NA
V gene: TRBV2
clone size: NA
J gene: TRBJ2-5
CDR3 protein: CASSVLTLAETQYF
CDR3 DNA: TGTGCCAGCAGTGTTCTGACGCTGGCGGAGACCCAGTACTTC

D gene: NA
V gene: TRBV11-2
clone size: few
J gene: TRBJ2-7
CDR3 protein: CASSQSTSTYEQYF
CDR3 DNA: TGTGCCAGCAGCCAGAGCACATCCACCTACGAGCAGTACTTC

D gene: TRBD1
V gene: TRBV5-6
clone size: NA
J gene: TRBJ2-2
CDR3 protein: CASSLALDRGSGELFF
CDR3 DNA: TGTGCCAGCAGCTTGGCCTTAGACAGGGGGTCCGGGGAGCTGTTTTTT